Following are 13 T cell receptor beta chains from one sample sequenced in a study of cytomegalovirus exposure and HLA in healthy donors. PCR employed 60 Vbeta and 13 Jbeta primers. Repertoires were generated with immunoSEQ multiplex PCR, while TCRdb's copy carries only in-frame clones and drops some. The sample has about 190,000 clones, less than 90% seen once; the top ten hold around 0.24%. The specimen was PBMCs. These receptors were obtained from a boy between 10 and 17 years old in good health and CMV-seronegative.

The chain couples TRBV5-1 to TRBJ1-1; unclear D gene. Deletions cut 4 bases from V and 0 bases from J, with 10 bases between. The CDR3 is 14 amino acids. Germline-derived CDR1 and CDR2 are SGHRS and YFSETQ. The CDR3: CASSPEQLNTEAFF. The CDR3 bases are TGCGCCAGCAGCCCCGAACAGTTGAACACTGAAGCTTTCTTT.

This clone was detected once. V usage is TRBV5-1 and J usage is TRBJ2-5; D possibly corresponds to TRBD1 (6 bases). Trimming took off 4 bases at V and 3 bases at J, with 19 bases between the two ends. The CDR3 length is 16 residues. The germline V gene encodes CDR1 SGHRS and CDR2 YFSETQ. In DNA form, the CDR3 reads TGCGCCAGCAGCCAAGTAACAGGGCTGTTTAAAGAGACCCAGTACTTC. This encodes CASSQVTGLFKETQYF.

J is TRBJ1-4 and V is TRBV2, with 8 positions matching TRBD1. From germline, CDR1 is SNHLY and CDR2 FYNNEI. With 6 bases clipped from V and 12 bases from J, the junction kept 9 bases outside the gene matches. The CDR3 has 13 amino acids. Written as DNA, the CDR3 is TGTGCCAGCAGGAGTCAGGGGGCTGGGGAACTGTTTTTT. This translates into CASRSQGAGELFF.

The genes are TRBV5-1 and TRBJ1-2; D unresolved. The CDR3 is 16 residues long. The V gene's germline CDR1 is SGHRS and CDR2 YFSETQ. Trimming removed 3 bases at V and 7 bases at J, with 22 bases between. The CDR3 loop is CASSSPDLLRGSGYTF. The CDR3 DNA reads TGCGCCAGCAGCTCCCCGGACCTTTTGAGAGGGTCTGGCTACACCTTC.

The chain couples TRBV11-1 to TRBJ2-7; 9 bases are shared with TRBD1. This CDR3 is built from 14 residues. V dropped 5 bases and J dropped 6; count of bases not matched to a gene: 8. Per the germline V gene, CDR1 is SGHAT and CDR2 is FQDESV (reference sequence). This chain's CDR3 is CASSLGTGLSEQYF. The CDR3 DNA sequence: TGTGCCAGCAGCCTAGGGACAGGGCTCTCCGAGCAGTACTTC.

The chain is built from TRBV11-2 and TRBJ2-1; tentatively, D is TRBD2 (6 bases). The germline V and J ends were trimmed by 2 bases and 0 bases, with 20 bases remaining between them. CDR3 size: 19 residues. In germline, CDR1 is SGHAT, CDR2 FQNNGV. This CDR3 is CASSLLPLAVASSYNEQFF. CDR3 sequence (DNA): TGTGCCAGCAGCTTACTCCCTTTAGCGGTAGCGAGCTCCTACAATGAGCAGTTCTTC.

This chain connects TRBV2 to TRBJ2-1, with TRBD2 matching 10 bases. The CDR3 runs 15 residues. With 1 base clipped from V and 4 bases from J, the junction kept 1 base outside the gene matches. Germline CDR1 is SNHLY and CDR2 is FYNNEI. As DNA, the CDR3 is TGTGCCAGCAGTGAAGTAGCGGGAGGATACAATGAGCAGTTCTTC. This codes for CASSEVAGGYNEQFF.

This clone was seen a handful of times. The chain uses TRBV9 and TRBJ2-1; D not certain. V lost 0 bases and J lost 12, with 7 bases in between. The CDR3 sequence is 11 residues long. CDR1 SGDLS and CDR2 YYNGEE come from the germline V gene. In DNA, the CDR3 is TGTGCCAGCAGCGTAGGGCATTCGCAGTTCTTC. Translated: CASSVGHSQFF.

The rearrangement uses TRBV14 and TRBJ1-1, with 7 bases lining up with TRBD1. The CDR3 length is 17 residues. CDR1 is SGHDN, CDR2 FVKESK, per germline. V lost 4 bases, J lost 0 bases, and 11 bases stayed unmatched. CDR3 residues: CASSPRNIDRVNTEAFF. CDR3 in DNA: TGTGCCAGCAGCCCAAGGAACATCGACAGGGTGAACACTGAAGCTTTCTTT.

The chain carries TRBV5-6 and TRBJ1-1, with D perhaps matching TRBD1 (5 bases). Per the germline V gene, CDR1 is SGHDT and CDR2 is YYEEEE. The V end was cut by 4 bases, the J end by 14 bases, with 24 bases between. There are 14 residues in the CDR3. This chain's CDR3 is CASSPWGGLRSDFF. CDR3 DNA sequence: TGTGCCAGCAGCCCCTGGGGGGGGTTAAGGTCTGACTTCTTT.

The chain joins TRBV9 to TRBJ2-7, with 7 bases that match TRBD1. CDR1 and CDR2 (germline): SGDLS, YYNGEE. The CDR3 is 14 amino acids. J lost 2 bases, V lost 3 bases, and 5 bases had no gene match. As DNA, the CDR3 is TGTGCCAGCAGCGCGAGGGACAGCGCCTACGAGCAGTACTTC. Residues: CASSARDSAYEQYF.

Only a few counts were recorded for this clone. CDR3 in amino acids: CASSLAGAGSNEQFF. CDR3 nucleotide sequence: TGTGCCAGCAGCCTGGCGGGAGCAGGGAGCAATGAGCAGTTCTTC. The genes are TRBV7-3 and TRBJ2-1; 7 bases line up with TRBD2. Germline CDR1 is SGHTA and CDR2 is FQGTGA. CDR3 length: 15 residues. With V trimmed by 5 bases and J by 6 bases, 10 bases remained unmatched.

The chain couples TRBV6-1 to TRBJ2-7; 7 positions agree with TRBD1. CDR1 and CDR2 (germline): MNHNS, SASEGT. With V trimmed by 4 bases and J by 4 bases, 13 bases remained unmatched. This CDR3 has 16 residues. CDR3 sequence (DNA): TGTGCCAGCAGTGCCCTCACTACAGGGGCGGTGTACGAGCAGTACTTC. Translation gives CASSALTTGAVYEQYF.